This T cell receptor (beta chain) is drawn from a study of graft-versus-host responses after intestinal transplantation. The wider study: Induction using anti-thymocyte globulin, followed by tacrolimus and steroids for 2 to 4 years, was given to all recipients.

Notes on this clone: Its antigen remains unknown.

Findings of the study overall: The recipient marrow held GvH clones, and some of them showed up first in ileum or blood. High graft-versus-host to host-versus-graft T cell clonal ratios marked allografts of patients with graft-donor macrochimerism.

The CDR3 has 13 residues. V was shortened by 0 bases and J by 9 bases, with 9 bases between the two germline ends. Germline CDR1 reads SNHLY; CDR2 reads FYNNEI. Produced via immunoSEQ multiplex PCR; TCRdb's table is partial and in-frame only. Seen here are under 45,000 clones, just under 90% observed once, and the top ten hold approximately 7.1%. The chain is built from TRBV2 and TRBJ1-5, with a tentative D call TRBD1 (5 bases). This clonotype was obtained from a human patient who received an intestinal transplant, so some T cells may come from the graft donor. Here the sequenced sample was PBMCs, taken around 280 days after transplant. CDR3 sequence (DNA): TGTGCCAGCAGTGAAGCCTACAGGACGCCCCAGCATTTT. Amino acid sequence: CASSEAYRTPQHF. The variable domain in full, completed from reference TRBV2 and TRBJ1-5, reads EPEVTQTPSHQVTQMGQEVILRCVPISNHLYFYWYRQILGQKVEFLVSFYNNEISEKSEIFDDQFSVERPDGSNFTLKIRSTKLEDSAMYFCASSEAYRTPQHFGDGTRLSIL.